The present TCR beta chain was sequenced within a study of neoadjuvant anti-PD-1 for oral cavity cancer. The germline CDR1 and CDR2 sequences are MDHEN and SYDVKM. The CDR3 is made up of 15 amino acids. J gave up 5 bases and V 2 bases, and 3 bases lay outside the gene matches. Generated by immunoSEQ multiplex PCR, the TCRdb table keeps only in-frame clones and is missing some. The sample has over 10,000 clones, about three fifths seen once. The chain has TRBV28 and TRBJ2-7; 13 bases match TRBD2. The source is a person aged 40 to 85 with oral cavity squamous cell carcinoma. The specimen was PBMCs, collected before nivolumab (anti-PD-1) treatment. The CDR3 DNA is TGTGCCAGCAGTTTACGGACTAGCGGGAGAAACGAGCAGTACTTC. This translates into CASSLRTSGRNEQYF.